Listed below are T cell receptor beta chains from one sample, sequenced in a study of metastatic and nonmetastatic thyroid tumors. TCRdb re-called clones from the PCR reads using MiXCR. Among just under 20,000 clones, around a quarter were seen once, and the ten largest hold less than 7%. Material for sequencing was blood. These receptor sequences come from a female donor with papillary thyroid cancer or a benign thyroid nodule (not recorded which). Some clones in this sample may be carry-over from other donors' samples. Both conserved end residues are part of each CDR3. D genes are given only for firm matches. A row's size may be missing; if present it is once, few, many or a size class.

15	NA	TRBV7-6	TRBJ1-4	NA	TGTGCCAGCAGCTTAGATTCGTCGGTTTACGAAAAACTGTTTTTT	CASSLDSSVYEKLFF
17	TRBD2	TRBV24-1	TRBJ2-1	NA	TGTGCCACCAGTGATCCCTCCTTAGCGGGAGACCTCAATGAGCAGTTCTTC	CATSDPSLAGDLNEQFF
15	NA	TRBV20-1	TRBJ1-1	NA	TGCAGTGCTGGTTGGTGGACAGTGATGAACACTGAAGCTTTCTTT	CSAGWWTVMNTEAFF
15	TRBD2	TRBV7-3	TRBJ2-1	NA	TGTGCCAGCGGACCTAGCGGGGCCCGCTACAATGAGCAGTTCTTC	CASGPSGARYNEQFF
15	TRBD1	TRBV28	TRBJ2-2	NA	TGTGCCAGCGGAAGCGGACAGGCCTTCACCGGGGAGCTGTTTTTT	CASGSGQAFTGELFF
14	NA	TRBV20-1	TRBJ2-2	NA	TGCAGTGCTAGATTTGGAGGAAACACCGGGGAGCTGTTTTTT	CSARFGGNTGELFF
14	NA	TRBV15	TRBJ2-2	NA	TGTGCCACCAGCAGAGATGGTGGGTGCGGGGAGCTGTCTTTT	CATSRDGGCGELSF
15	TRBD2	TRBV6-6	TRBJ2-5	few	TGTGCCAGCAGTTACTCCGGGACTACTCAAGAGACCCAGTACTTC	CASSYSGTTQETQYF
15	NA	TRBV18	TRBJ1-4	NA	TGTGCCAGCTCATTTTCCGGGGGAATCGGGGAAAAACTGTTTTTT	CASSFSGGIGEKLFF
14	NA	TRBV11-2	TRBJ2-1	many	TGTGCCAGCAGCCCGTCGATAGTTACTGATGAGCAGTTCTTC	CASSPSIVTDEQFF
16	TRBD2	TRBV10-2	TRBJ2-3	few	TGCGCCAGCAGGGGATGGGGACTAGCGAACACAGACACGCAGTATTTT	CASRGWGLANTDTQYF
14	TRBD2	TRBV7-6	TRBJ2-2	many	TGTGCCAGCGGTAGCGGGAGATACGCCGGGGAGCTGTTTTTT	CASGSGRYAGELFF
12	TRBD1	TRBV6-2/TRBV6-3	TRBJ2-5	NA	TGTGCCAGCGGGGGCAGGGGGGAGACCCAGTACTTC	CASGGRGETQYF
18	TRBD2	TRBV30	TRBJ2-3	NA	TGTGCCCTGTCGGCCAAACTGGGACTAGCGGGATGGACAGATACGCAGTATTTT	CALSAKLGLAGWTDTQYF
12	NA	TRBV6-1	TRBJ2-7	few	TGTGCCAGCAGCCATCCGGCCTACGAGCAGTACTTC	CASSHPAYEQYF
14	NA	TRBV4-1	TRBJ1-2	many	TGCGCCAGCAGCCTAGGACAGACGAGCTATGGCTACACCTTC	CASSLGQTSYGYTF
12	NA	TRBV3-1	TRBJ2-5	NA	TGTGCCAGCAGCCAAGAATGGGAGACCCAGTACTTC	CASSQEWETQYF
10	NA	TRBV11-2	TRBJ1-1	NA	TGTGCCAGCGGGGACACTGAAGCTTTCTTT	CASGDTEAFF
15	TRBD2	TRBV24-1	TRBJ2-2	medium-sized	TGTGCCACCAGTGATTTCGAGCGGGAGACCGGGGAGCTGTTTTTT	CATSDFERETGELFF
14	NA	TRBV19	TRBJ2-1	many	TGTGCCAGTAGTATAATGGGGGCGAACAATGAGCAGTTCTTC	CASSIMGANNEQFF
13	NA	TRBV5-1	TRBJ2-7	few	TGCGCCAGCAGCTTAAGGGTTTTCTACGAGCAGTACTTC	CASSLRVFYEQYF
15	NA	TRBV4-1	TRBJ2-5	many	TGCGCCAGCAGCCCGGGGGACCTGGACCAAGAGACCCAGTACTTC	CASSPGDLDQETQYF
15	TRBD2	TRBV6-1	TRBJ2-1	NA	TGTGCCAGCAGTGATGGAGCGGGAGGTGTCAATGAGCAGTTCTTC	CASSDGAGGVNEQFF
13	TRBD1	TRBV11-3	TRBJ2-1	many	TGTGCCAGCAGCACCGGACAGGGCGATGAGCAGTTCTTC	CASSTGQGDEQFF